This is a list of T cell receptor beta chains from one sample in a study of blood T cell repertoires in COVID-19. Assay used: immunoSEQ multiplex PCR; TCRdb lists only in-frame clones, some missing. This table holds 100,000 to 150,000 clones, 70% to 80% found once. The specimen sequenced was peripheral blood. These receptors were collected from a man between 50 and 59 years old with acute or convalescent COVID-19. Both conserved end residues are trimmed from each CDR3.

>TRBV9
ASSPRKGGWSGELF
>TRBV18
ASSSDREADTQY
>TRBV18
ASSPDRMAYEQY
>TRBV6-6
ASSVRQGGGTEAF
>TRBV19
ASSSGLVQFPETQY
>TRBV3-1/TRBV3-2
ASSQPGEGVYEQY
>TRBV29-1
SVEEKGWFDYGYT
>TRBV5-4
ASSLGALVYNEQF
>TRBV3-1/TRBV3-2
ASSHPLSGRREQY
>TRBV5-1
ASSGGSGTGGQETQY
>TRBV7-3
ASSLKFRARNQPQH
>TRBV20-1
SAGGSHDYSNQPQH
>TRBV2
ASREYNLWDTEAF
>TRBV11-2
ASRLDTLYGYT
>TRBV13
ASSFGGDKNIQY
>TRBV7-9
ASSSTTSGSNAWNEQF
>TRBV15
ATSIFNRGHYDYT
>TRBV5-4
ASSLETSGGETQY
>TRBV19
ASSPDRGLGDTQY
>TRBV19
ASPFRDRSFQETQY
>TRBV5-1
ASSFKRGEETQY
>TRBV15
ATSRDGTSTDEQF
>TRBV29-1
SSGVGAGGPNTGELF
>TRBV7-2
ASNQRGSGVLELF
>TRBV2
ASRLNLGETQY
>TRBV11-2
ASSSTDTSSYNSPLH
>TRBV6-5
ASRSTGNTEAF
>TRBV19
ASSQGLLNTEAF
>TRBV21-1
ASSPGLAGVEQY
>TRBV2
ASRPGLAGGGQY
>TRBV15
ATSRPQGAYNSPLH
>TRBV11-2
ASSSLRGSRESYGYT
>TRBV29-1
SVAKKRGQGIGEQY
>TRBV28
ASSLDRVPNSPLH
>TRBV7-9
ASSSFQGGADTEAF
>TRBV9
ASSRGGDSTGELF
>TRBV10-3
AIGTSGSFNEQF
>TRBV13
ASSFGRGTYEQY
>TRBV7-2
ASSPLIPRVNYEQY
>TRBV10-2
ASKGQANTGELF
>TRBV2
ASSLGQGHPNEKLF
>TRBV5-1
ASSPGQGFNEQF